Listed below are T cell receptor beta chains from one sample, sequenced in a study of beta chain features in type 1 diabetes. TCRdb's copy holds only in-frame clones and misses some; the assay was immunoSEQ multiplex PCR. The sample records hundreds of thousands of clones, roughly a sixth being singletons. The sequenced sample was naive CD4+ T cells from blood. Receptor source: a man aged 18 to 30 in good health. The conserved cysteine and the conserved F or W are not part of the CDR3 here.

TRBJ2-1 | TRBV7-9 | ASSQVPGTGNNEQF
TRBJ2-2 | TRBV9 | ASSVASGNGGTGELF
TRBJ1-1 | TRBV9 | ASSEGADTEAF
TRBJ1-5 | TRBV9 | ASSVEGGGQPQH
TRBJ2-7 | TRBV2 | ASSVDSYYEQY
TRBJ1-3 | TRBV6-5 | ASSITGSGNTIY
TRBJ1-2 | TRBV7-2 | ASSLRAEGGYT
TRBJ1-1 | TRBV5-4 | ASSFPDTLNTEAF
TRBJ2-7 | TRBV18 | ASSPRLVHHVEQY
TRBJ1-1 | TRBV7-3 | ASSLNAPGEAF